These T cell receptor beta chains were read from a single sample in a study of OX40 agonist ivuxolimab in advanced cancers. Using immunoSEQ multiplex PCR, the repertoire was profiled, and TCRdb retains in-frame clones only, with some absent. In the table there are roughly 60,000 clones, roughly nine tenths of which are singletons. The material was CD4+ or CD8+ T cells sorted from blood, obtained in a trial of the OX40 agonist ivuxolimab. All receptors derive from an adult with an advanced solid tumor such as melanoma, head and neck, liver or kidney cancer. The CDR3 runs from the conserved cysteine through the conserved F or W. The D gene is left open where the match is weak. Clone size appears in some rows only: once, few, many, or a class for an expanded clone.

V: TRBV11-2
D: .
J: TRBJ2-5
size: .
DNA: TGTGCCAGCAGCCCCAGAGGGCCCCAAGAGACCCAGTACTTC
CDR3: CASSPRGPQETQYF

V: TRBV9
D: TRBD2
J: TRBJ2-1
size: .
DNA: TGTGCCAGCAGCGTAGTCGGTAGCGGGCACAATGAGCAGTTCTTC
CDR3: CASSVVGSGHNEQFF

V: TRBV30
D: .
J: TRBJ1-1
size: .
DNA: TGTGCCTGGAGCCCAATGGGAGGGATGAACACTGAAGCTTTCTTT
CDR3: CAWSPMGGMNTEAFF

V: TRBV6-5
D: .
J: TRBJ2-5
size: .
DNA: TGTGCCAGCAGTTACTCTTATAGCGTGGGGGAGACCCAGTACTTC
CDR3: CASSYSYSVGETQYF

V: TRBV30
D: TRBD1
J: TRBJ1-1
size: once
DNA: TGTGCCTGCCCAGGTCGACAGGGGAACACTGAAGCTTTCTTT
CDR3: CACPGRQGNTEAFF

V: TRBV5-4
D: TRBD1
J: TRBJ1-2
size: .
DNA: TGTGCCAGCAGCTTGGCAGGGGGACGGGACTATGGCTACACCTTC
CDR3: CASSLAGGRDYGYTF

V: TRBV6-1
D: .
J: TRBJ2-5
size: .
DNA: TGTGCCAGCAGTGAAGCCCCCAGGCCCGAGACCCAGTACTTC
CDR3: CASSEAPRPETQYF

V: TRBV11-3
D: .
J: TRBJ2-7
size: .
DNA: TGTGCCAGCAGCTTAGACCCTTCCTACGAGCAGTACTTC
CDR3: CASSLDPSYEQYF

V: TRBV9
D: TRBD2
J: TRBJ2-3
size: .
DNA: TGTGCCAGCAGCGTAACCAGCGGGAGAGCTACGCAGTATTTT
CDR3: CASSVTSGRATQYF

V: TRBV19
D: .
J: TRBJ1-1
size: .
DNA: TGTGCCAGTAGTCGCTTCAGGGCGGAGAACACTGAAGCTTTCTTT
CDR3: CASSRFRAENTEAFF

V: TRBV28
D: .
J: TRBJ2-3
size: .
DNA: TGTGCCAGCACCAGGGGAGGCACAGATACGCAGTATTTT
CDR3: CASTRGGTDTQYF

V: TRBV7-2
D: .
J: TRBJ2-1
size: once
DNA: TGTGCCAGCAGCTTAGAGTCAAGGGACAATGAGCAGTTCTTC
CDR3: CASSLESRDNEQFF

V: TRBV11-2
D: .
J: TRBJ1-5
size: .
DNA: TGTGCCAGCAGCTCACAACAGAGCAATCAGCCCCAGCATTTT
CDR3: CASSSQQSNQPQHF

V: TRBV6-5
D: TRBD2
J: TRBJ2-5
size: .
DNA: TGTGCCAGCAGTCCGGGGAGGGCTAAAGAGACCCAGTACTTC
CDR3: CASSPGRAKETQYF

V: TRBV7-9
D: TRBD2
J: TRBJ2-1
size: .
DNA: TGTGCCAGCAGCTCCTCCGGGACTAGCTTCAATGAGCAGTTCTTC
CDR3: CASSSSGTSFNEQFF

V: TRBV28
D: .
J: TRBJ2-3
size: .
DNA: TGTGCCAGCAGGGCCAGCACAGATACGCAGTATTTT
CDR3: CASRASTDTQYF

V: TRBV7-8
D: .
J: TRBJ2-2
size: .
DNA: TGTGCCAGCAGCTTAAAGGGGACGAACACCGGGGAGCTGTTTTTT
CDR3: CASSLKGTNTGELFF

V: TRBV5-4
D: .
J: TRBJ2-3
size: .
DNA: TGTGCCAGCAGCTTGCGCAACCTCCCGCAGTATTTT
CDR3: CASSLRNLPQYF

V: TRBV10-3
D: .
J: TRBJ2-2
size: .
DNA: TGTGCCATCAGAGAAACATACACCGGGGAGCTGTTTTTT
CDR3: CAIRETYTGELFF

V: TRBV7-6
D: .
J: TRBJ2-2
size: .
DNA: TGTGCCAGCAGCTTTGATAAGAGGAGGGGGAACACCGGGGAGCTGTTTTTT
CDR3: CASSFDKRRGNTGELFF

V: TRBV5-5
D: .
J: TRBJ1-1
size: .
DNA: TGCGCCAGCAGCCAAGATGGGGGCACTGAAGCTTTCTTT
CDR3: CASSQDGGTEAFF

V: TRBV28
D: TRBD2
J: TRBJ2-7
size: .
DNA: TGTGCCAGCAGATCTTCTAGCGGGGGAACCTCGCAGTACTTC
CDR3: CASRSSSGGTSQYF

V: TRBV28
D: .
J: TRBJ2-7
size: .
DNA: TGTGCCAGCAGAGGGACTCAAAGGAAGCAGTACTTC
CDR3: CASRGTQRKQYF

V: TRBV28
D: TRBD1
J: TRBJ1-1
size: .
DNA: TGTGCCAGCAGTGGACCGGGACAGGGGAACACTGAAGCTTTCTTT
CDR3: CASSGPGQGNTEAFF

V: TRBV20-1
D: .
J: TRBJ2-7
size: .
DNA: TGCAGTGCCACCGGACCCTACGAGCAGTACTTC
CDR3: CSATGPYEQYF

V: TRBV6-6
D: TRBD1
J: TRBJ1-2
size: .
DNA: TGTGCCAGCAGTTCCACAGGGGGCAATGGCTACACCTTC
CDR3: CASSSTGGNGYTF

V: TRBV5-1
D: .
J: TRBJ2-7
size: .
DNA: TGCGCCAGCAGCTTGGTCCCGGAAAACTACGAGCAGTACTTC
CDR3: CASSLVPENYEQYF

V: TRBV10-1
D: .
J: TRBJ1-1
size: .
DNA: TGCGCCAGCAGTGCGGGAAAAGGCCCGGCCGCGGCTGAAGCTTTCTTT
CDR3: CASSAGKGPAAAEAFF

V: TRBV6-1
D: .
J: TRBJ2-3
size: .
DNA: TGTGCCAGCAGTGTGGGAGGGGGAGGTTTTGGCACAGATACGCAGTATTTT
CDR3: CASSVGGGGFGTDTQYF

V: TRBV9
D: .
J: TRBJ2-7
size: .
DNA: TGTGCCAGCAGCGTGGGCGGATACGGGACCGAGCAGTACTTC
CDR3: CASSVGGYGTEQYF

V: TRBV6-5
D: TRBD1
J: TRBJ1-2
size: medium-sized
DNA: TGTGCCAGCAGTGCAGGGGGCGGGAGGGGCTACACCTTC
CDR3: CASSAGGGRGYTF

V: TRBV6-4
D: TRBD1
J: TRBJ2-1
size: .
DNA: TGTGCCAGCAGTGCCGAAGGGGGCAATGACAATGAGCAGTTCTTC
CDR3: CASSAEGGNDNEQFF

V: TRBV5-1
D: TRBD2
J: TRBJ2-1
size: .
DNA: TGCGCCAGCAGCTTGGCCAGCGGGAGTATCAATGAGCAGTTCTTC
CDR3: CASSLASGSINEQFF

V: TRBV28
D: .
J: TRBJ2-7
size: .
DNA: TGTGCCAGCAGCTTAGCCCGGGCCCTTCGGTCCTACGAGCAGTACTTC
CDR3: CASSLARALRSYEQYF

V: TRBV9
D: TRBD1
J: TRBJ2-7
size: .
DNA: TGTGCCAGCACCCCGGGGCAGGGGGCTCAATACGAGCAGTACTTC
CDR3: CASTPGQGAQYEQYF

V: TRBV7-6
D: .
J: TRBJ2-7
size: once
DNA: TGTGCCAGCAGCCGGCCCAGGGGGGATAGCTCCTACGAGCAGTACTTC
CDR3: CASSRPRGDSSYEQYF

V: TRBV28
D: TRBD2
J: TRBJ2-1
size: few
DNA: TGTGCCAGCAGTTTCCTCAGACTAGCAAATGAGCAGTTCTTC
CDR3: CASSFLRLANEQFF

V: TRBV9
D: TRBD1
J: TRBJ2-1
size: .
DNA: TGTGCCAGCAGCGCCTCCTCCCGGGACAGTTATAATGAGCAGTTCTTC
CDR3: CASSASSRDSYNEQFF

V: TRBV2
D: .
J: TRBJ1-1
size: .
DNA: TGTGCCAGCAGCACAGGGCCGGGGACTGAAGCTTTCTTT
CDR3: CASSTGPGTEAFF